This is a list of T cell receptor beta chains from one sample in a study of early T cells in non-severe SARS-CoV-2 infection. TCRdb analysed the 5' RACE reads with MiXCR anew, one entry per CDR3 protein. The sample carries approximately 35,000 distinct CDR3 sequences, about 5% recorded once. The sequencing sample was made of whole blood. All receptors come from an adult who was a healthcare worker with PCR-confirmed SARS-CoV-2 infection or an uninfected control (not recorded which). Both conserved end residues are part of each CDR3. D genes are given only for firm matches. Clone size, where shown, is once, few, many, or a class for clones that have expanded.

clone_size d_call j_call v_call cdr3_nt cdr3_aa
few TRBD1 TRBJ1-1 TRBV30 TGTGCCTGGACAGGGGGGAACACTGAAGCTTTCTTT CAWTGGNTEAFF
many TRBD1 TRBJ2-1 TRBV28 TGTGCCAGCGACGGGACAGGGCCATACAATGAGCAGTTCTTC CASDGTGPYNEQFF
few - TRBJ1-1 TRBV5-8 TGTGCCAGCAGCTTGGGGGTTACGGTAGCTGAAGAAGCTTTCTTT CASSLGVTVAEEAFF
- - TRBJ1-1 TRBV11-2 TGTGCCTGCAGCTCCTACGCGGGAGCTTTCTTT CACSSYAGAFF
many - TRBJ2-7 TRBV3-1 TGTGCCAGCAGCCAGAGGGCAATGGAGCAGTACTTC CASSQRAMEQYF
- TRBD1 TRBJ2-7 TRBV18 TGTGCCAGCTCACCTGGGACAGGTCTCTCCTACGAGCAGTACTTC CASSPGTGLSYEQYF
many TRBD2 TRBJ2-1 TRBV11-2 TGTGCCAGCAGCGATAGTGAACTAGCGGGGCGCAATGAGCAGTTCTTC CASSDSELAGRNEQFF
- - TRBJ2-5 TRBV12-3/TRBV12-4 TGTGCCAGCAGCCCCGGAGGGGCTGAAGAGACCCAGTACTTC CASSPGGAEETQYF
many - TRBJ1-2 TRBV20-1 TGCAGCGCTACCGGGTCCTATGGCTACACCTTC CSATGSYGYTF
many TRBD1 TRBJ1-1 TRBV7-8 TGTGCCAGCAGCTTAGAGACAGGGCAGGGTTTGAACACTGAAGCTTTCTTT CASSLETGQGLNTEAFF
many TRBD1 TRBJ1-5 TRBV5-5 TGTGCCAGCAGCTCAGACAGGGGAAACCAGCCCCAGCATTTT CASSSDRGNQPQHF
few - TRBJ2-7 TRBV10-3 TGTGCCATCAGTGAGAGACAGAGGGTCTACGAGCAGTACTTC CAISERQRVYEQYF
- - TRBJ2-7 TRBV7-9 TGTGCCAGCAGCCCGACATCCTACGAGCAGTACTTC CASSPTSYEQYF
many - TRBJ2-2 TRBV19 TGTGCCAGTAGTATAGGTCTACAGGGGACTAACGGGGAGCTGTTTTTT CASSIGLQGTNGELFF
- - TRBJ1-4 TRBV7-6 TGTGCCAGCAGCTTAGCAGACGGAGGTGAAAAACTGTTTTTT CASSLADGGEKLFF
- - TRBJ1-1 TRBV6-1 TGTGCCAGCCTTGGGGTACCGAACACTGAAGCTTTCTTT CASLGVPNTEAFF
few - TRBJ2-3 TRBV29-1 TGCAGCGTTGAGTTTGGTGGAGGGGCAGATACGCAGTATTTT CSVEFGGGADTQYF
many - TRBJ1-2 TRBV29-1 TGCAGCGTTGGCGGGGGAGCTAACTATGGCTACACCTTC CSVGGGANYGYTF
many - TRBJ1-4 TRBV7-9 TGTGCCAGCAGCCCCCGATCGGGGGCTGCAACTAATGAAAAACTGTTTTTT CASSPRSGAATNEKLFF
many - TRBJ2-7 TRBV2 TGCGGGGGGGGACAGCCCCGTTACGAGCAGTACTTC CGGGQPRYEQYF
- - TRBJ1-1 TRBV9 TGTGCCAGCAGCGTAGACCCGAATATGAACACTGAAGCTTTCTTT CASSVDPNMNTEAFF
many TRBD2 TRBJ2-7 TRBV4-1 TGCGCCAGCAGCCTGGGACTAGCGGTTTCCTACGAGCAGTACTTC CASSLGLAVSYEQYF
few TRBD2 TRBJ2-7 TRBV7-3 TGTGCCAGCAGCTCGAGACTAGCGGGGGACGAGCAGTACTTC CASSSRLAGDEQYF
many - TRBJ1-5 TRBV3-1 TGTGCCAGCAGCCAAGAACCCCCTGGGGGCAATCAGCCCCAGCATTTT CASSQEPPGGNQPQHF
- TRBD2 TRBJ2-3 TRBV20-1 TGCAGTGCTAGAGATCCGGGGGGGCCCGGGACAGATACGCAGTATTTT CSARDPGGPGTDTQYF
few - TRBJ2-3 TRBV11-3 TGTGCCAGCAGCCCCCTTGGGGGTAGCACAGATACGCAGTATTTT CASSPLGGSTDTQYF
few - TRBJ2-1 TRBV24-1 TGTGCCACCAGTGACGACAGTGGGTATGAGCAGTTCTTC CATSDDSGYEQFF
few - TRBJ2-7 TRBV19 TGTGCCAGTAGTATAGGTGCAGGGTCCTACGAGCAGTACTTC CASSIGAGSYEQYF
few TRBD1 TRBJ2-5 TRBV11-2 TGTGCCAGCAGCTCTCTCAGGGGGATACAAGAGACCCAGTACTTC CASSSLRGIQETQYF
few TRBD2 TRBJ2-5 TRBV20-1 TGCAGTGCTAGCTCGGCCTCTCGGGGGGGAGAGACCCAGTACTTC CSASSASRGGETQYF
many - TRBJ2-5 TRBV7-9 TGTGCCAGCAGCTTTGGGAGACAGGGAGGACAGACCCAGTACTTC CASSFGRQGGQTQYF
many - TRBJ2-2 TRBV9 TGTGCCAGCAGCCCTATGACAGTCACCGGGGAGCTGTTTTTT CASSPMTVTGELFF
many - TRBJ1-5 TRBV6-6 TGTGCCAGCAGGCCTCCCGGGGGATCCGAGAAGCCCCAGCATTTT CASRPPGGSEKPQHF
many - TRBJ1-6 TRBV6-4 TGTGCCAGCAGTGACTCCGCCAATTCACCCCTCCACTTT CASSDSANSPLHF
- - TRBJ1-4 TRBV20-1 TGCAGTGCTAGAGATTCGCAGGGATCTAATGAAAAACTGTTTTTT CSARDSQGSNEKLFF
few TRBD1 TRBJ2-3 TRBV7-3 TGTGCCAGCAGCTCGACAGGGGAAACAGATACGCAGTATTTT CASSSTGETDTQYF
many - TRBJ2-5 TRBV28 TGTGCCAGCAATGGGGGCGGAGCACAAGAGACCCAGTACTTC CASNGGGAQETQYF
- TRBD2 TRBJ2-5 TRBV6-4 TGTGCCAGCCGTTTAGCGGGGCCCTTCCAAGAGACCCAGTACTTC CASRLAGPFQETQYF
- - TRBJ1-5 TRBV20-1 TGCAGTGCTAGAGATCGGGGGGCGCGTAATCAGCCCCAGCATTTT CSARDRGARNQPQHF
many TRBD2 TRBJ2-1 TRBV28 TGTGCCAGCAGCAAGGGACTAGCGGGGGGGAAAATAAACAATGAGCAGTTCTTC CASSKGLAGGKINNEQFF
- - TRBJ2-3 TRBV2 TGTGCCAGCAGTGATGCTAATTTGGCAGATACGCAGTATTTT CASSDANLADTQYF
few - TRBJ2-1 TRBV20-1 TGCAGTGCTAGTCGCAGCGGCCCTTACAATGAGCAGTTCTTC CSASRSGPYNEQFF